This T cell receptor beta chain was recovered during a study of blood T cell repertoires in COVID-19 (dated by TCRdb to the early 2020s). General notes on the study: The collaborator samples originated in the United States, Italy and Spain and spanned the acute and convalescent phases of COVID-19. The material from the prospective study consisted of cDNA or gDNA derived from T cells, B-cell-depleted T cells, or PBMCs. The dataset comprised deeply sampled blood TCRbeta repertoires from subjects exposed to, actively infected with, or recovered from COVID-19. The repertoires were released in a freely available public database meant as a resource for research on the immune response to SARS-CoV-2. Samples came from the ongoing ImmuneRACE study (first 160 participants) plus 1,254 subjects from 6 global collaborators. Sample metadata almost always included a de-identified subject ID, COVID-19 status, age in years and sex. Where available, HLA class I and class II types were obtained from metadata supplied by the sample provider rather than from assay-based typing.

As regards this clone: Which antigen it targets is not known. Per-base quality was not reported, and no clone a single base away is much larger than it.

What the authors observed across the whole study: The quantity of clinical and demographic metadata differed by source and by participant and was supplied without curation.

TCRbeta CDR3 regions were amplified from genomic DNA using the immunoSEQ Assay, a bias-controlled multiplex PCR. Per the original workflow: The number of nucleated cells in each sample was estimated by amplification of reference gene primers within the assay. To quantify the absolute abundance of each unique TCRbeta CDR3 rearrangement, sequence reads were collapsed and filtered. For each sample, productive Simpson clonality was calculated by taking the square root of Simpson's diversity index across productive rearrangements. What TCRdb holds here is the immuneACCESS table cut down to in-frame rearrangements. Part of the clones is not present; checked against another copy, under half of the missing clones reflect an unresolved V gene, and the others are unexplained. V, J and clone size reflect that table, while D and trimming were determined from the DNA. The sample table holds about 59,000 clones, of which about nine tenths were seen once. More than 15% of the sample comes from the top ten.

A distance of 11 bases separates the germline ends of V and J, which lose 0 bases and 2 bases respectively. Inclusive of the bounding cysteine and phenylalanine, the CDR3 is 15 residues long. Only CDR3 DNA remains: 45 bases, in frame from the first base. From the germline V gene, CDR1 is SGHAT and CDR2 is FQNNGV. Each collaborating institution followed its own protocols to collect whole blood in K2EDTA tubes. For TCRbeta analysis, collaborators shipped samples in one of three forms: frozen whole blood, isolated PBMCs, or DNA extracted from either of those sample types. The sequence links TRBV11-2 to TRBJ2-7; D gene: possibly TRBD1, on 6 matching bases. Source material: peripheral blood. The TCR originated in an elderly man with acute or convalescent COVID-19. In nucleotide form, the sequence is TGTGCCAGCAGCTTAGATGGGACACTAACCTACGAGCAGTACTTC. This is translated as CASSLDGTLTYEQYF.